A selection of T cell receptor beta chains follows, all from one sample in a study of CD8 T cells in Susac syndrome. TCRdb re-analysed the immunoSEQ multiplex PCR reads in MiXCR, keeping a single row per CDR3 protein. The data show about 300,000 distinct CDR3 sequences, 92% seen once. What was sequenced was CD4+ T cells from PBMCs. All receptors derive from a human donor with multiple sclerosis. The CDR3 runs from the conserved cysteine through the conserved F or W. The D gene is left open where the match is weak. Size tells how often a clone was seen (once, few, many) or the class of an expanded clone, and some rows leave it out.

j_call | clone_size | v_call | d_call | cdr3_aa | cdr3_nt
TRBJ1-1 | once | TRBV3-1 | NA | CASSQGFGAEAFF | TGTGCCAGCAGCCAAGGGTTCGGTGCTGAAGCTTTCTTT
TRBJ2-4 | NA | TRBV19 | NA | CASSIRGSADLAKNIQYF | TGTGCCAGTAGTATAAGGGGTTCTGCCGACTTAGCCAAAAACATTCAGTACTTC
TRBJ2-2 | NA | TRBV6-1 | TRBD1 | CASSVGQVTTGELFF | TGTGCCAGCAGTGTGGGACAGGTCACCACCGGGGAGCTGTTTTTT
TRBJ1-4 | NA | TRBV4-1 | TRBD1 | CASSQDFGQGARPEKLFF | TGCGCCAGCAGCCAAGATTTCGGACAGGGGGCGCGGCCTGAAAAACTGTTTTTT
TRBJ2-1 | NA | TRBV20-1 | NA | CSAFQPGLEDEQFF | TGCAGTGCTTTCCAACCGGGGCTTGAGGATGAGCAGTTCTTC
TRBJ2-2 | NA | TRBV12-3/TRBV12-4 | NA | CASRLGTAGGGELFF | TGTGCCAGCAGACTTGGGACAGCCGGGGGAGGGGAGCTGTTTTTT
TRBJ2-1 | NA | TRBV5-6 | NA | CASSLAGNPYNEQFF | TGTGCCAGCAGCTTGGCCGGGAACCCCTACAATGAGCAGTTCTTC
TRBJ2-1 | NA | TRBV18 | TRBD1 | CASSPSITGGEQFF | TGTGCCAGCTCGCCTTCTATTACAGGGGGAGAGCAGTTCTTC
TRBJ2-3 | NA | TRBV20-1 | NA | CSARNGTPPRTDTQYF | TGCAGTGCTAGAAATGGGACTCCTCCCCGCACAGATACGCAGTATTTT
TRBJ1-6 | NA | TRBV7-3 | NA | CASSSQAGLNSPLHF | TGTGCCAGCAGCTCCCAGGCGGGCCTCAATTCACCCCTCCACTTT
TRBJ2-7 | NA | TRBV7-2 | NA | CASSSDRTRYYEQYF | TGTGCCAGCAGCTCGGACAGAACCCGTTACTACGAGCAGTACTTC
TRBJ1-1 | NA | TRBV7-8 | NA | CASSLGNSIALMNTEAFF | TGTGCCAGCAGCTTAGGAAACAGTATAGCACTAATGAACACTGAAGCTTTCTTT
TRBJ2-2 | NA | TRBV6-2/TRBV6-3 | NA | CASSYFQRRKEAGELFF | TGTGCCAGCAGTTACTTTCAGCGGCGGAAGGAGGCCGGGGAGCTGTTTTTT
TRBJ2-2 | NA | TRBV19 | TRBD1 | CASSIGTGTGELFF | TGTGCCAGTAGTATCGGGACAGGGACCGGGGAGCTGTTTTTT
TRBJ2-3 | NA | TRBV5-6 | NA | CASSPNTIGGDTQYF | TGTGCCAGCAGCCCGAATACCATAGGCGGAGATACGCAGTATTTT
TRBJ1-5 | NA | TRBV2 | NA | CASKLGTVQPQHF | TGTGCCAGCAAGTTAGGGACGGTTCAGCCCCAGCATTTT
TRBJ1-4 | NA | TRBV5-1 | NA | CASSLDGHPTNEKLFF | TGCGCCAGCAGCTTGGATGGACACCCAACTAATGAAAAACTGTTTTTT
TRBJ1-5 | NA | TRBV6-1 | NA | CASSRGAQPQHF | TGTGCCAGCTCGAGGGGTGCTCAGCCCCAGCATTTT
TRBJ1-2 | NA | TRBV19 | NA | CASFSWRGSYGYTF | TGTGCCAGCTTCTCTTGGCGGGGGTCCTATGGCTACACCTTC
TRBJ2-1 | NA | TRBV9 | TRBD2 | CASSVAGGVHNEQFF | TGTGCCAGCAGCGTAGCGGGAGGAGTTCACAATGAGCAGTTCTTC
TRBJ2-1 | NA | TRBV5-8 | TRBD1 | CASSLGQGAVDEQFF | TGTGCCAGCAGCCTAGGACAGGGGGCGGTAGATGAGCAGTTCTTC
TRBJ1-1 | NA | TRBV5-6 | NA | CASSSNLFRGLNTEAFF | TGTGCCAGCAGCTCAAACCTTTTCAGAGGCCTGAACACTGAAGCTTTCTTT
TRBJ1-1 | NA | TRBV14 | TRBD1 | CASSQDLGQVGTEAFF | TGTGCCAGCAGCCAAGATCTTGGACAGGTAGGCACTGAAGCTTTCTTT
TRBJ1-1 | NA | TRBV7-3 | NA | CASSFSENTEAFF | TGTGCCAGCAGCTTTTCGGAGAACACTGAAGCTTTCTTT
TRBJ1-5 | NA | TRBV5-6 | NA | CASSFGRANQPQHF | TGTGCCAGCAGCTTCGGCAGGGCCAATCAGCCCCAGCATTTT
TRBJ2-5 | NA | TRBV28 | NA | CASSRNRVGYF | TGTGCCAGCAGTCGCAATAGGGTCGGGTACTTC
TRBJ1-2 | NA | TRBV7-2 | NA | CASSPTMTGYTF | TGTGCCAGCAGCCCAACTATGACTGGCTACACCTTC
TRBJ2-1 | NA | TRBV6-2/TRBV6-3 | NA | CASSYPDGNNEQFF | TGTGCCAGCAGTTATCCCGACGGAAACAATGAGCAGTTCTTC
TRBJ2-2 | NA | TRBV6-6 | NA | CASSWDGPLGTGELFF | TGTGCCAGCAGCTGGGACGGACCTCTGGGCACCGGGGAGCTGTTTTTT
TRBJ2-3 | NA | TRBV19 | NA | CASSSGQIRAADTQYF | TGTGCCAGTAGTAGCGGACAGATAAGGGCGGCAGATACGCAGTATTTT
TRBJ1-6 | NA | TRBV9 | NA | CASSVVGGRNSPLHF | TGTGCCAGCAGCGTAGTGGGGGGACGTAATTCCCCCCTCCACTTT
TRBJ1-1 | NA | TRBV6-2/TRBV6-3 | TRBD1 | CASSNDRAADTEAFF | TGTGCCAGCAGTAACGACAGGGCTGCGGACACTGAAGCTTTCTTT
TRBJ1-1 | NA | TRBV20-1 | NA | CSARHRFNTEAFF | TGCAGTGCTCGTCACAGGTTCAACACTGAAGCTTTCTTT
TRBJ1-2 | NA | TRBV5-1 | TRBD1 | CASSAGQTIYGYTF | TGCGCCAGCAGCGCGGGACAGACAATCTATGGCTACACCTTC
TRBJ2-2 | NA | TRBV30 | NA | CACTQGGTGELFF | TGTGCCTGCACCCAGGGGGGGACCGGGGAGCTGTTTTTT
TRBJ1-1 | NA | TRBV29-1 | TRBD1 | CSVFRGGRGTEAFF | TGCAGCGTTTTCAGGGGGGGGAGAGGGACTGAAGCTTTCTTT
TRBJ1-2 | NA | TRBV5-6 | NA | CASSLEGTIYGYTF | TGTGCCAGCAGCTTGGAGGGGACGATCTATGGCTACACCTTC
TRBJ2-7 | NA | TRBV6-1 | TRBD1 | CASKLLQGVLYEQYF | TGTGCCAGCAAACTTCTACAGGGGGTCCTCTACGAGCAGTACTTC
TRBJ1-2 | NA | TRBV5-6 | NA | CASSLGRMGGYTF | TGTGCCAGCAGCTTGGGACGGATGGGGGGCTACACCTTC
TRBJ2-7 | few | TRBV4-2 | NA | CASSQFGLAAEQYF | TGTGCCAGCAGCCAATTCGGTTTAGCTGCGGAGCAGTACTTC
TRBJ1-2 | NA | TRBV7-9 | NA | CASSFVAQGYGYTF | TGTGCCAGCAGCTTCGTAGCTCAGGGTTACGGCTACACCTTC
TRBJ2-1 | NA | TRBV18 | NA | CASSPPGTGRRYEQFF | TGTGCCAGCTCACCACCGGGAACAGGGCGGAGGTATGAGCAGTTCTTC
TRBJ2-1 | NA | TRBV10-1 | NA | CASTSHGLNLYNEQFF | TGCGCCAGCACCTCGCATGGACTAAATCTGTACAATGAGCAGTTCTTC
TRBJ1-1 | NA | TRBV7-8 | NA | CASSLTIPEAFF | TGTGCCAGCAGCCTCACTATCCCTGAAGCTTTCTTT
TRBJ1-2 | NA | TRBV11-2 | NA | CASSSYPRQRYGYTF | TGTGCCAGCAGCTCTTACCCAAGACAGAGGTATGGCTACACCTTC
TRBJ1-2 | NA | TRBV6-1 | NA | CASRPFGTRFTNYGYTF | TGTGCCAGCAGGCCATTCGGGACCCGCTTTACTAACTATGGCTACACCTTC
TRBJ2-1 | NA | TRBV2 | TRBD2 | CASSLWGRVNEQFF | TGTGCCAGCAGTCTTTGGGGGAGGGTCAATGAGCAGTTCTTC
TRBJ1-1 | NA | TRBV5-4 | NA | CASSPPTGIMNTEAFF | TGTGCCAGCAGCCCCCCCACAGGAATCATGAACACTGAAGCTTTCTTT
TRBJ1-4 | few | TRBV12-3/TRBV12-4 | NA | CASSFASPREKLFF | TGTGCCAGCAGTTTCGCCAGTCCGAGGGAAAAACTGTTTTTT
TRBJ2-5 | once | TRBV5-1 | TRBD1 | CASSTRGTGDIETQYF | TGCGCCAGCAGCACCAGGGGGACAGGGGATATCGAGACCCAGTACTTC
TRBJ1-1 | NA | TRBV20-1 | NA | CSAAGGYTEAFF | TGCAGTGCCGCCGGGGGTTACACTGAAGCTTTCTTT